This TCR beta chain was profiled in a study of blood T cell repertoires in COVID-19. Study details: PBMCs, B-cell-depleted T cells, or T cells were the source of the cDNA or gDNA that made up the material.

TCRdb keeps only in-frame clones here, not all; method: immunoSEQ multiplex PCR. The repertoire holds approximately 300,000 clones, with 80% to 90% as singletons. J gave up 1 base and V 5 bases, and 6 bases lay outside the gene matches. Germline V lookup: CDR1 MNHEY, CDR2 SVGAGI. CDR3 length: 15 amino acids. The sequencing input was PBMCs or T cells enriched from blood (not recorded which). The chain couples TRBV6-5 to TRBJ2-7; TRBD2 matches at 9 bases. This receptor was taken from a woman aged 25 to 39 who had recovered from COVID-19. The chain's CDR3 is CASSTKRGDSYEQYF. For the CDR3, the DNA is TGTGCCAGCAGTACGAAGCGGGGGGATTCCTACGAGCAGTACTTC.